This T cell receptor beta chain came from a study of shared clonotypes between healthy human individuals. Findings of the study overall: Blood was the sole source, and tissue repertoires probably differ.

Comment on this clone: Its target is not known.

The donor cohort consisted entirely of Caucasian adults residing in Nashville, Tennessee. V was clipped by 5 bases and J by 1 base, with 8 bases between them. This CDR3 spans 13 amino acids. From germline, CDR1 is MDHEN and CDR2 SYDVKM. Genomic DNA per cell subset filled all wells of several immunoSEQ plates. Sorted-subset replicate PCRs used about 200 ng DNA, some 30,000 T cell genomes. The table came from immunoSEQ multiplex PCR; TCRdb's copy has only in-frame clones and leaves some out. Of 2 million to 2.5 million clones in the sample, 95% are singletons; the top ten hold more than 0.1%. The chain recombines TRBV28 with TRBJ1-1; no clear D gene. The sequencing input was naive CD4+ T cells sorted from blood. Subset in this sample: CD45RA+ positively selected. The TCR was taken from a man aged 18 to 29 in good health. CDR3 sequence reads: CASSNTRNTEAFF. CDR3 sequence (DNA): TGTGCCAGCAGTAATACACGGAACACTGAAGCTTTCTTT.